The sample holds one count of the clone carrying this T cell receptor (beta chain). What it recognizes is unknown. This entry is derived from a study of radiation and T cells in renal cell carcinoma. Study observations and caveats: Baseline intratumoral clonotype presence is unknown without pretreatment biopsies. In blood, top tumor clones expanded by 2 weeks, shrinking by 4.

As to time point: blood 4 weeks post-SBRT, at nephrectomy. Noted treatment: 15 Gy SBRT to primary tumor, nephrectomy 4 weeks later. Using immunoSEQ multiplex PCR, the repertoire was profiled, and TCRdb retains in-frame clones only, with some absent. The repertoire holds 50,000 to 70,000 clones, with over 60% as singletons. Trimming removed 6 bases at V and 5 bases at J, with 19 bases between. The CDR3 covers 15 residues. CDR1 is MRHNA and CDR2 is SNTAGT in the germline V gene. The chain links TRBV6-4 to TRBJ1-1; the D gene is possibly TRBD1 (6 bases). This TCR derives from a man aged 60-69 years with renal cell carcinoma. Material: blood, obtained from a patient whose treatment included radiotherapy and nephrectomy. As DNA, the CDR3 is TGTGCCAGCAGCGCATCGACAAAGGGGGATACTGAAGCTTTCTTT. It translates to CASSASTKGDTEAFF.